Reported below is one T cell receptor (beta chain). This sample is drawn from a study of blood T cell repertoires in COVID-19. About the research overall: Sources were T cells, B-cell-depleted T cells, or PBMCs; the material itself was cDNA or gDNA.

In the original workflow: Reference gene primer amplification in the assay estimated nucleated cell counts. Method: immunoSEQ multiplex PCR; TCRdb's copy keeps in-frame clones and lacks some. V, J and clone size were drawn from that table, and D and trimming were deduced from the DNA. The table includes some 88,000 clones, roughly 85% detected once. The CDR3 is made up of 15 amino acids. The germline gives CDR1 MNHEY, CDR2 SVGAGI. Trimming removed 6 bases from V and 5 bases from J; junction bases left unmatched: 9. Material for sequencing was peripheral blood. This TCR was sampled from a man aged 55 to 70 with acute or convalescent COVID-19. This rearrangement joins TRBV6-5 to TRBJ2-1, with 8 bases that match TRBD2. The CDR3 reads CASSPRTSRNNEQFF. Here the CDR3 DNA reads TGTGCCAGCAGCCCCCGGACTAGCCGGAACAATGAGCAGTTCTTC.